The rows below give T cell receptor beta chains drawn from one sample of a study of blood T cell repertoires in COVID-19. Clones were read by immunoSEQ multiplex PCR, and TCRdb kept only the in-frame ones, dropping some. The sample shows around 300,000 clones, around 88% of them seen only once. Sequencing was performed on peripheral blood. These receptor sequences come from a woman aged 25-40 years with COVID-19, enrolled during active disease. Both conserved end residues are part of each CDR3. D genes are given only for firm matches. Some rows mark clone size as missing; the rest say once, few, many or name a class of expanded clone.

j_gene: TRBJ1-5; abundance: once; d_gene: -; v_gene: TRBV2; len: 13; CDR3nt: TGTGCCAGCCACAATCACAGGGATCAGCCCCAGCATTTT; CDR3aa: CASHNHRDQPQHF
j_gene: TRBJ2-5; abundance: once; d_gene: -; v_gene: TRBV5-4; len: 13; CDR3nt: TGTGCCAGCAGCCTTTGGACAGAAGAGACCCAGTACTTC; CDR3aa: CASSLWTEETQYF
j_gene: TRBJ1-3; abundance: -; d_gene: TRBD1; v_gene: TRBV6-6; len: 15; CDR3nt: TGTGCCAGCAGTTACGACAGGGCCGCTGGAAACACCATATATTTT; CDR3aa: CASSYDRAAGNTIYF
j_gene: TRBJ2-5; abundance: -; d_gene: -; v_gene: TRBV2; len: 14; CDR3nt: TGTGCCAGCAGGCCGAGGGAGAATCAAGAGACCCAGTACTTC; CDR3aa: CASRPRENQETQYF
j_gene: TRBJ1-2; abundance: -; d_gene: -; v_gene: TRBV27; len: 16; CDR3nt: TGTGCCAGCAGTTTATCGTCCGGGGGAGGTACCTATGGCTACACCTTC; CDR3aa: CASSLSSGGGTYGYTF
j_gene: TRBJ2-2; abundance: -; d_gene: -; v_gene: TRBV19; len: 15; CDR3nt: TGTGCCAGTAGTTTTTGGGAGGTCGGGTCACTGGGACTGAGTTTT; CDR3aa: CASSFWEVGSLGLSF
j_gene: TRBJ1-1; abundance: -; d_gene: -; v_gene: TRBV2; len: 13; CDR3nt: TGTGCCAGCAGTGAAGTGGAGGGCACTGAAGCTTTCTTT; CDR3aa: CASSEVEGTEAFF
j_gene: TRBJ2-1; abundance: -; d_gene: TRBD1; v_gene: TRBV18; len: 15; CDR3nt: TGTGCCAGCTCACCACAGGGCGGACAGGGGAGTGAGCAGTTCTTC; CDR3aa: CASSPQGGQGSEQFF
j_gene: TRBJ1-6; abundance: -; d_gene: -; v_gene: TRBV30; len: 14; CDR3nt: TGTGCCTGCTCGAGGGGGGGCTCTGATTCACCCCTCCACTTT; CDR3aa: CACSRGGSDSPLHF
j_gene: TRBJ1-2; abundance: once; d_gene: -; v_gene: TRBV7-9; len: 13; CDR3nt: TGTGCCAGCACCCCTGGTGCAGGGGATGGCTACACCTTC; CDR3aa: CASTPGAGDGYTF
j_gene: TRBJ1-4; abundance: -; d_gene: TRBD1; v_gene: TRBV19; len: 16; CDR3nt: TGTGCCAGTAGGAGACAGGGGCGTGGAACTAATGAAAAACTGTTTTTT; CDR3aa: CASRRQGRGTNEKLFF
j_gene: TRBJ1-2; abundance: -; d_gene: -; v_gene: TRBV5-6; len: 16; CDR3nt: TGTGCCAGCAGCCGACGGACCTTCGAGGGAAACTATGGCTACACCTTC; CDR3aa: CASSRRTFEGNYGYTF
j_gene: TRBJ1-6; abundance: few; d_gene: TRBD1; v_gene: TRBV28; len: 15; CDR3nt: TGTGCCAGCAGTTTGGGGACAGTAGAGTCTTCACCCCTCCACTTT; CDR3aa: CASSLGTVESSPLHF
j_gene: TRBJ2-2; abundance: -; d_gene: -; v_gene: TRBV7-2; len: 14; CDR3nt: TGTGCCAGCAGCTTCTCAAGACAGGCCGGGGAGCTGTTTTTT; CDR3aa: CASSFSRQAGELFF
j_gene: TRBJ1-1; abundance: -; d_gene: TRBD1; v_gene: TRBV2; len: 13; CDR3nt: TGTGCCACTTGCCGGGACAGCTACACTGAAGCTTTCTTT; CDR3aa: CATCRDSYTEAFF
j_gene: TRBJ2-1; abundance: -; d_gene: TRBD2; v_gene: TRBV5-5; len: 14; CDR3nt: TGTGCCAGCAGTCCAGCGGGGGGAGACAATGAGCAGTTCTTC; CDR3aa: CASSPAGGDNEQFF
j_gene: TRBJ1-4; abundance: once; d_gene: -; v_gene: TRBV19; len: 15; CDR3nt: TGTGCCAGTAGTCCCCGCAGGGGAATTGAGGAAAAACTGTTTTTT; CDR3aa: CASSPRRGIEEKLFF
j_gene: TRBJ2-1; abundance: -; d_gene: -; v_gene: TRBV12-3/TRBV12-4; len: 13; CDR3nt: TGTGCCAGCAGACCAGACAGTTACAATGAGCAGTTCTTC; CDR3aa: CASRPDSYNEQFF
j_gene: TRBJ1-2; abundance: -; d_gene: -; v_gene: TRBV4-2; len: 15; CDR3nt: TGTGCCAGCAGCCAACCGGGGAGGGTGGACTATGGCTACACCTTC; CDR3aa: CASSQPGRVDYGYTF
j_gene: TRBJ2-5; abundance: -; d_gene: TRBD2; v_gene: TRBV24-1; len: 16; CDR3nt: TGTGCCACCAGTTCCTTTATAGCGGGGACCAGGGAGACCCAGTACTTC; CDR3aa: CATSSFIAGTRETQYF
j_gene: TRBJ1-4; abundance: few; d_gene: -; v_gene: TRBV5-6; len: 14; CDR3nt: TGTGCCAGCAGCCCGGGACACCTGACTGAAAAACTGTTTTTT; CDR3aa: CASSPGHLTEKLFF
j_gene: TRBJ1-3; abundance: -; d_gene: -; v_gene: TRBV16; len: 15; CDR3nt: TGTGCCAGCAGCCAACAGGCGGGCTCTGGAAACACCATATATTTT; CDR3aa: CASSQQAGSGNTIYF
j_gene: TRBJ1-1; abundance: -; d_gene: -; v_gene: TRBV25-1; len: 12; CDR3nt: TGTGCCAGCAGTGTTGGACTGTTTGAAGCTTTCTTT; CDR3aa: CASSVGLFEAFF
j_gene: TRBJ2-5; abundance: -; d_gene: TRBD1; v_gene: TRBV5-1; len: 16; CDR3nt: TGCGCCAGCAGCGGGACAGGGGGCAAGGGACAAGAGACCCAGTACTTC; CDR3aa: CASSGTGGKGQETQYF
j_gene: TRBJ2-3; abundance: -; d_gene: TRBD2; v_gene: TRBV4-3; len: 19; CDR3nt: TGCGCCAGCAGCCAAGATCCAGTTTTGATTAGCGGGGGCACAGATACGCAGTATTTT; CDR3aa: CASSQDPVLISGGTDTQYF
j_gene: TRBJ2-3; abundance: -; d_gene: -; v_gene: TRBV10-3; len: 16; CDR3nt: TGTGCCATCAGTAGACTAGTGGGGGGGGCCGCAGATACGCAGTATTTT; CDR3aa: CAISRLVGGAADTQYF
j_gene: TRBJ2-3; abundance: -; d_gene: -; v_gene: TRBV7-9; len: 12; CDR3nt: TGTGCCAGCAGCCGGACAGCAGACACGCAGTATTTT; CDR3aa: CASSRTADTQYF
j_gene: TRBJ1-6; abundance: once; d_gene: TRBD1; v_gene: TRBV7-6; len: 17; CDR3nt: TGTGCCAGCAGCTTAGCTGAAGGGACAGGGGGTTGGTCACCCCTCCACTTT; CDR3aa: CASSLAEGTGGWSPLHF
j_gene: TRBJ2-7; abundance: -; d_gene: -; v_gene: TRBV9; len: 15; CDR3nt: TGTGCCAGCAGCGTAGAGGCGGCTAGCTCCTACGAGCAGTACTTC; CDR3aa: CASSVEAASSYEQYF
j_gene: TRBJ1-3; abundance: -; d_gene: TRBD1; v_gene: TRBV6-6; len: 22; CDR3nt: TGTGCCAGCAGTCCTGGGTGGGACAGGCGGCTTTACACCGCCGGCTCTGGAAACACCATATATTTT; CDR3aa: CASSPGWDRRLYTAGSGNTIYF
j_gene: TRBJ1-6; abundance: -; d_gene: -; v_gene: TRBV2; len: 13; CDR3nt: TGTGCCAGCAGTGGGACAGCGAATTCACCCCTCCACTTT; CDR3aa: CASSGTANSPLHF
j_gene: TRBJ2-5; abundance: -; d_gene: TRBD2; v_gene: TRBV6-2/TRBV6-3; len: 15; CDR3nt: TGTGCCAGCAGTTATATAGCGGGGTCGAGGGAGACCCAGTACTTC; CDR3aa: CASSYIAGSRETQYF
j_gene: TRBJ1-5; abundance: -; d_gene: TRBD1; v_gene: TRBV2; len: 18; CDR3nt: TGTGCCAGCAGTGATTCGGGACAGATTTCTTATAGCAATCAGCCCCAGCATTTT; CDR3aa: CASSDSGQISYSNQPQHF
j_gene: TRBJ2-7; abundance: -; d_gene: TRBD1; v_gene: TRBV18; len: 14; CDR3nt: TGTGCCAGCTCGCGGGACAGGGCGGGAGACGAGCAGTACTTC; CDR3aa: CASSRDRAGDEQYF
j_gene: TRBJ2-3; abundance: -; d_gene: TRBD2; v_gene: TRBV2; len: 15; CDR3nt: TGTGCCAGCAGTCAGCTAGCGGGGGGAGCTGATACGCAGTATTTT; CDR3aa: CASSQLAGGADTQYF
j_gene: TRBJ1-5; abundance: -; d_gene: TRBD1; v_gene: TRBV18; len: 13; CDR3nt: TGTGCCAGCTCAGGGACAGCCGATCAGCCCCAGCATTTT; CDR3aa: CASSGTADQPQHF
j_gene: TRBJ1-1; abundance: -; d_gene: -; v_gene: TRBV29-1; len: 14; CDR3nt: TGCAGCGTGAATGCTAGGGGAGGGGACACTGAAGCTTTCTTT; CDR3aa: CSVNARGGDTEAFF